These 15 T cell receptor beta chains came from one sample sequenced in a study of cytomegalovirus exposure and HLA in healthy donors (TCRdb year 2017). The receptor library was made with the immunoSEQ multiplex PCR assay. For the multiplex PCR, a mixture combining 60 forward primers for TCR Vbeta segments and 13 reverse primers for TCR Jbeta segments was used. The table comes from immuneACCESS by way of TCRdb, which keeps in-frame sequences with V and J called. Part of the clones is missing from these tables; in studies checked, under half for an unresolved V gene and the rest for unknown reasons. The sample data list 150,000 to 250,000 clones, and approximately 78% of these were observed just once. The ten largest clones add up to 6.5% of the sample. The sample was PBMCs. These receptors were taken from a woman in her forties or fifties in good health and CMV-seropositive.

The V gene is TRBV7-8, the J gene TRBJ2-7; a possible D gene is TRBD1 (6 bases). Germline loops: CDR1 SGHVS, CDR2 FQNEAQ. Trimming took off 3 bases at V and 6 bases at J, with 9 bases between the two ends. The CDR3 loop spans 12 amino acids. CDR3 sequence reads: CASSFNRVEQYF. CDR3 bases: TGTGCCAGCAGCTTTAACAGGGTCGAGCAGTACTTC.

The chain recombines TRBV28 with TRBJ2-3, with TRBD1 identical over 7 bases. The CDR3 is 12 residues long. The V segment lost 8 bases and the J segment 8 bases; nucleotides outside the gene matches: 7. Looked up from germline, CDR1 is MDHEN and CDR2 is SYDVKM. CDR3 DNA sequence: TGTGCCAGCGGGGCCAGGGGGATTACGCAGTATTTT. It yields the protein CASGARGITQYF.

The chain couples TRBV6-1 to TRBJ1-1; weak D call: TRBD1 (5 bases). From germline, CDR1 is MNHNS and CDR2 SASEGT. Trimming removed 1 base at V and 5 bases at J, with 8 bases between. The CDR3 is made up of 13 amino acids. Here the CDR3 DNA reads TGTGCCAGCAGTGAAGGGACATCGACTGAAGCTTTCTTT. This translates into CASSEGTSTEAFF.

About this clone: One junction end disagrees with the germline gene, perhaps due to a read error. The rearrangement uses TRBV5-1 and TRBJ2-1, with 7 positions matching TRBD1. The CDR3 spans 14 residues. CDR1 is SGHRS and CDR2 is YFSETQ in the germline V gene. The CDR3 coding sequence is TGCGCCGGCAGCCACGGACAGGAGTACAATGAGCAGTTCTTC. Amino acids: CAGSHGQEYNEQFF. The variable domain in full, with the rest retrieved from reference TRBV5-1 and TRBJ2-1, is KAGVTQTPRYLIKTRGQQVTLSCSPISGHRSVSWYQQTPGQGLQFLFEYFSETQRNKGNFPGRFSGRQFSNSRSEMNVSTLELGDSALYLCAGSHGQEYNEQFFGPGTRLTVL.

Here the CDR3 reads CASSLLRLRGRGNSPLHF. For the CDR3, the DNA is TGTGCCAGCAGCTTACTGCGGTTGCGGGGGCGGGGTAATTCACCCCTCCACTTT. This chain connects TRBV11-3 to TRBJ1-6; TRBD1 is a possible D gene (6 bases). The germline gives CDR1 SGHNT, CDR2 YENEEA. This CDR3 spans 18 amino acids. The V and J ends lost 2 bases and 6 bases respectively, with 20 bases between them.

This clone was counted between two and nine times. CDR3 nucleotide sequence: TGTGCCAGCAGCTCCACTTTCGGGACAGGGATGATTGAGACCCAGTACTTC. This encodes CASSSTFGTGMIETQYF. This chain joins TRBV7-9 and TRBJ2-5; the match to TRBD1 covers 9 bases. CDR1 is SEHNR and CDR2 is FQNEAQ in the germline V gene (reference sequence). This CDR3 comprises 17 residues. After removal of 4 bases from V and 5 bases from J, the junction contained 14 bases not matched to a gene.

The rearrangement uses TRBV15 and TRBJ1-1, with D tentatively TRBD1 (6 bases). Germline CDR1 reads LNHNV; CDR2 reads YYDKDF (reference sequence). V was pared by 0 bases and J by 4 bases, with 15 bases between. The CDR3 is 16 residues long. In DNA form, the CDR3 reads TGTGCCACCAGCAGAGATCGTAAAGGGGGGGGCACTGAAGCTTTCTTT. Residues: CATSRDRKGGGTEAFF.

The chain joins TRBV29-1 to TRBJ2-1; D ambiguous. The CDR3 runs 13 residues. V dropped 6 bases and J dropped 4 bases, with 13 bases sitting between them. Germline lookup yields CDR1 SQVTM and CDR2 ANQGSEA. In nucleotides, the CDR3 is TGCAGCGTGGCCCAGACATTGTACAATGAGCAGTTCTTC. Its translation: CSVAQTLYNEQFF.

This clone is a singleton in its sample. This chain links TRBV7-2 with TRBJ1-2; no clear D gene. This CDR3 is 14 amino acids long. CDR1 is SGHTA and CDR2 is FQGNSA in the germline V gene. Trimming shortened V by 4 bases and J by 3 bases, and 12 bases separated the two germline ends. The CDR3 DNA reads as TGTGCCAGCAGCTCCCCCACGGGTCACTATGGCTACACCTTC. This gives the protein CASSSPTGHYGYTF.

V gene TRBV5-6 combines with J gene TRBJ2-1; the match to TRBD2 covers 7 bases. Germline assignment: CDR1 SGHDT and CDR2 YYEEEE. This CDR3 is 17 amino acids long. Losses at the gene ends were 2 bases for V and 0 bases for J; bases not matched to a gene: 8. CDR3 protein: CASSFTLASSSYNEQFF. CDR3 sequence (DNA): TGTGCCAGCAGCTTCACACTAGCGTCGAGCTCCTACAATGAGCAGTTCTTC.

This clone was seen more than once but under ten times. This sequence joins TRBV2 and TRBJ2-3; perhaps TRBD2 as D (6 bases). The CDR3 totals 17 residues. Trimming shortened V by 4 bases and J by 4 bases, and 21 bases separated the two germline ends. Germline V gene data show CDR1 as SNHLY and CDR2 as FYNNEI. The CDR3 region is CASSGPFSGGGADTQYF. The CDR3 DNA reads TGTGCCAGCAGTGGTCCTTTTAGCGGAGGCGGGGCAGATACGCAGTATTTT.

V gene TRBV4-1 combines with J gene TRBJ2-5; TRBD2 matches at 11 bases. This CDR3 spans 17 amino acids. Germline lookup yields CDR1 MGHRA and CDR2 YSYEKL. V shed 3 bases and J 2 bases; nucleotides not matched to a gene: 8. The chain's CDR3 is CASSQTLGLADQETQYF. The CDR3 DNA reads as TGCGCCAGCAGCCAGACCTTGGGACTAGCGGATCAAGAGACCCAGTACTTC.

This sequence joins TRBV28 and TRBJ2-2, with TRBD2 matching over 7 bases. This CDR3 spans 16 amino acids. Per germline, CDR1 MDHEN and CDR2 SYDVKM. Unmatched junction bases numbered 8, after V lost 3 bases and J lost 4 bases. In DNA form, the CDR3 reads TGTGCCAGCAGTTTGGGGGGGAGTGGGCTCACCGGGGAGCTGTTTTTT. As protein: CASSLGGSGLTGELFF.

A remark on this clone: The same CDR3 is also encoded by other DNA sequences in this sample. The DNA for the CDR3 is TGTGCCAGTAACTGGTTAGCGGAAGGGACAGATACGCAGTATTTT. Translation gives CASNWLAEGTDTQYF. V usage is TRBV5-6 and J usage is TRBJ2-3; D may be TRBD2 (6 bases). V lost 8 bases, J lost 3 bases, and 19 bases lay in between. Germline V CDR1 and CDR2: SGHDT, YYEEEE. This CDR3 region has 15 residues.

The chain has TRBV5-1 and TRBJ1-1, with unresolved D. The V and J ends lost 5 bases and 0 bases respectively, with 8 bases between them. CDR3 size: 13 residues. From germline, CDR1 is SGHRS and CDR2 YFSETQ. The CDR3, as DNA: TGCGCCAGCAGAACCGAGATGAACACTGAAGCTTTCTTT. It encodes CASRTEMNTEAFF.